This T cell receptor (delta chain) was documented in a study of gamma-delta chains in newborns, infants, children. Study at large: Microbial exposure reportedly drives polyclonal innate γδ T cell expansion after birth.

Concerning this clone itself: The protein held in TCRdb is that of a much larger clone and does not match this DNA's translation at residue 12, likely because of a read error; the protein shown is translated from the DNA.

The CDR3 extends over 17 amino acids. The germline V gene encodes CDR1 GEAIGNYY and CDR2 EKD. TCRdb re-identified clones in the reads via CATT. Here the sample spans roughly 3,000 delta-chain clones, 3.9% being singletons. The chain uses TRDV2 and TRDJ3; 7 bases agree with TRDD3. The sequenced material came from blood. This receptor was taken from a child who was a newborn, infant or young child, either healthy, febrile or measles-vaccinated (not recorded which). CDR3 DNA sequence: TGTGCCTGTGACAGTACTGGGGTCTCCTGGGACGCCCGACAGATGTTTTTC. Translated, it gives CACDSTGVSWDARQMFF.